The clone carrying this T cell receptor beta chain was counted only a few times. Its antigen remains unknown. These data originate in a study of radiation and T cells in renal cell carcinoma. The CDR3 sequence is 17 residues long. Germline-derived CDR1 and CDR2 are SGDLS and YYNGEE. J lost 0 bases, V lost 4 bases, and 9 bases had no gene match. The protocol was immunoSEQ multiplex PCR, while the TCRdb copy is restricted to in-frame clones and leaves out a portion. The table includes about 77,000 clones, less than 90% detected once. Findings of the study overall: Pretreatment tumor biopsies were lacking, so baseline clonotypes are unknown. From baseline, blood top tumor clonotypes peaked at 2 weeks post-radiation.

The time point was: blood 4 weeks post-SBRT, at nephrectomy. The sample's treatment: 15 Gy SBRT to primary tumor, nephrectomy 4 weeks later. The chain is built from TRBV9 and TRBJ2-2, with 7 bases aligning to TRBD1. The source was blood, collected from a patient whose treatment included radiotherapy and nephrectomy. This clonotype originated in an older woman with renal cell carcinoma. The CDR3 sequence: CASSQNTGTANTGELFF. The CDR3 DNA is TGTGCCAGCAGCCAAAATACCGGGACAGCGAACACCGGGGAGCTGTTTTTT.